A selection of T cell receptor beta chains follows, all from one sample in a study of immune cell composition in non-small cell lung cancer. Only in-frame clones appear in the TCRdb table, and some are missing; sequencing was by immunoSEQ multiplex PCR. This table holds some 9,200 clones, roughly 79% found once. Sequencing was performed on lung tumor tissue. These receptor sequences come from a human donor with non-small cell lung cancer. CDR3s include the opening cysteine and the closing phenylalanine or tryptophan. A D gene is named only where the DNA matches it firmly. Only part of the rows carry a size: once, few, many, or a class if the clone is expanded.

size,J,V,D,CDR3,DNA
-,TRBJ2-7,TRBV9,TRBD2,CASSARAGGRFEQYF,TGTGCCAGCAGCGCTCGCGCGGGGGGGCGGTTCGAGCAGTACTTC
-,TRBJ1-2,TRBV14,-,CASSQQGWDGYTF,TGTGCCAGCAGCCAACAGGGGTGGGATGGCTACACCTTC
-,TRBJ1-1,TRBV30,-,CASSRGFEAFF,TGTGCCTCCTCGCGAGGGTTTGAAGCTTTCTTT
few,TRBJ1-5,TRBV19,-,CASSMGEPRQPQHF,TGTGCCAGTAGTATGGGGGAGCCCCGTCAGCCCCAGCATTTT
-,TRBJ1-1,TRBV11-2,TRBD1,CASSRTGVNAFF,TGTGCCAGCAGCCGGACAGGGGTTAATGCTTTCTTT
-,TRBJ2-2,TRBV11-3,-,CASSARLGVLFF,TGTGCCAGCAGCGCTAGATTGGGCGTGCTGTTTTTT
-,TRBJ2-1,TRBV10-1,-,CASSDGSGGEDEQFF,TGCGCCAGCAGTGACGGGAGCGGAGGAGAGGATGAGCAGTTCTTC
-,TRBJ1-6,TRBV7-9,TRBD1,CASSHGQGFYNSPLHF,TGTGCCAGCAGCCACGGACAGGGCTTTTATAATTCACCCCTCCACTTT
few,TRBJ2-2,TRBV2,-,CASSETGNTGELFF,TGTGCCAGCAGTGAAACAGGGAACACCGGGGAGCTGTTTTTT
few,TRBJ1-2,TRBV7-9,-,CASSLGGTDGYTF,TGTGCCAGCAGCTTGGGGGGAACGGATGGCTACACCTTC
-,TRBJ2-5,TRBV6-6,TRBD2,CASRSGGVETQYF,TGTGCCAGCAGGTCGGGGGGTGTAGAGACCCAGTACTTC
-,TRBJ1-6,TRBV5-5,TRBD1,CASRKRDRGLSYNSPLHF,TGTGCCAGCAGAAAAAGGGACAGGGGGCTTTCCTATAATTCACCCCTCCACTTT
few,TRBJ2-3,TRBV10-3,TRBD2,CAISSGARDTQYF,TGTGCCATCAGTAGCGGGGCCCGAGATACGCAGTATTTT
-,TRBJ2-3,TRBV7-9,-,CASSLTDARTDTQYF,TGTGCCAGCAGCTTGACAGACGCCCGCACAGATACGCAGTATTTT
-,TRBJ2-2,TRBV7-3,-,CASSTSGIGELFF,TGTGCCAGCAGCACCTCGGGGATCGGGGAGCTGTTTTTT
few,TRBJ1-2,TRBV5-4,-,CASSRTGVYGYTF,TGTGCCAGCAGCCGCACGGGGGTCTATGGCTACACCTTC
few,TRBJ1-2,TRBV2,-,CASKSTVTGFLGYTF,TGTGCCAGCAAAAGTACTGTAACAGGGTTTTTGGGCTACACCTTC
-,TRBJ2-5,TRBV6-5,TRBD1,CASSLRGKETQYF,TGTGCCAGCAGTCTCAGGGGGAAAGAGACCCAGTACTTC
-,TRBJ1-4,TRBV19,-,CASSIGGSLTVNEKLFF,TGTGCCAGTAGTATAGGTGGCAGCCTAACCGTTAATGAAAAACTGTTTTTT
-,TRBJ2-3,TRBV6-6,-,CASSYGSLRGDTQYF,TGTGCCAGCAGTTACGGCTCACTGAGAGGAGATACGCAGTATTTT
-,TRBJ2-6,TRBV7-8,-,CASSLSSSGANVLTF,TGTGCCAGCAGCTTAAGCAGCTCTGGGGCCAACGTCCTGACTTTC
-,TRBJ1-6,TRBV28,-,CASSSLLLGRINSPLHF,TGTGCCAGCAGTTCCCTTCTCTTGGGACGGATTAATTCACCCCTCCACTTT
-,TRBJ2-7,TRBV7-2,-,CASRRGTDSYEQYF,TGTGCCAGCAGACGAGGAACTGACTCCTACGAGCAGTACTTC
once,TRBJ1-6,TRBV30,-,CAWSLESNSPLHF,TGTGCCTGGAGTCTGGAGAGTAATTCACCCCTCCACTTT
few,TRBJ1-2,TRBV19,-,CASRGGGRYGYTF,TGTGCCTCTCGAGGGGGGGGACGCTATGGCTACACCTTC
-,TRBJ2-4,TRBV11-2,-,CASSWGPPRDIQYF,TGTGCCAGCAGCTGGGGACCCCCTCGGGACATTCAGTACTTC
once,TRBJ1-5,TRBV30,-,CAWSVGQYSNQPQHF,TGTGCCTGGAGTGTAGGGCAGTATAGCAATCAGCCCCAGCATTTT
-,TRBJ2-7,TRBV6-5,TRBD1,CASSYSLGQGAREQYF,TGTGCCAGCAGTTACTCCCTGGGACAGGGGGCGCGGGAGCAGTACTTC
few,TRBJ1-2,TRBV7-2,-,CASSPNPGALDGYTF,TGTGCCAGCAGCCCCAATCCGGGGGCCCTTGATGGCTACACCTTC
-,TRBJ2-7,TRBV7-6,-,CASSFNLGGAYEQYF,TGTGCCAGCAGCTTTAATTTAGGGGGAGCATACGAGCAGTACTTC
-,TRBJ2-2,TRBV7-2,TRBD2,CASNSQRGNTGELFF,TGTGCCAGCAACTCCCAGCGGGGGAACACCGGGGAGCTGTTTTTT
-,TRBJ2-4,TRBV6-1,-,CASSEAGTPLKNIQYF,TGTGCCAGCAGTGAAGCGGGGACTCCTCTCAAAAACATTCAGTACTTC
-,TRBJ2-2,TRBV18,TRBD2,CASLTKGLANGELFF,TGTGCCAGCCTCACCAAGGGACTAGCGAACGGGGAGCTGTTTTTT
once,TRBJ1-1,TRBV18,-,CASSPLGRSLMNTEAFF,TGTGCCAGCTCACCGCTGGGACGGTCTCTCATGAACACTGAAGCTTTCTTT
-,TRBJ1-6,TRBV11-2,-,CASSLSGWGSPLHF,TGTGCCAGCAGCCTATCAGGGTGGGGTTCACCCCTCCACTTT
-,TRBJ2-5,TRBV7-2,-,CASSSTGGHTQETQYF,TGTGCCAGCAGCTCCACCGGGGGTCACACACAAGAGACCCAGTACTTC
-,TRBJ2-3,TRBV19,-,CASTVGSRTDTQYF,TGTGCCAGTACCGTCGGATCCCGCACAGATACGCAGTATTTT
once,TRBJ2-5,TRBV7-7,-,CASSLVLGGETQYF,TGTGCTAGCAGCTTAGTTTTGGGCGGGGAGACCCAGTACTTC
few,TRBJ2-1,TRBV7-7,-,CASSFSLAINEQFF,TGTGCTAGCAGCTTCTCCCTAGCGATCAATGAGCAGTTCTTC
-,TRBJ1-2,TRBV5-1,-,CASSLDSRVPSYTF,TGCGCCAGCAGCTTGGACTCCAGGGTCCCGAGCTACACCTTC
-,TRBJ1-2,TRBV7-9,-,CASSFSGGGGGYTF,TGTGCCAGCAGCTTCTCGGGTGGGGGTGGTGGCTACACCTTC
-,TRBJ2-7,TRBV6-1,-,CASSDLSYEQYF,TGTGCCAGCAGTGATCTCTCCTACGAGCAGTACTTC
-,TRBJ1-1,TRBV23-1,-,CASSQPSRSEAFF,TGCGCCAGCAGTCAACCCTCCAGGTCTGAAGCTTTCTTT
once,TRBJ1-6,TRBV7-2,-,CASRGGGTWNSPLHF,TGTGCCAGCCGCGGGGGGGGTACGTGGAATTCACCCCTCCACTTT
-,TRBJ2-1,TRBV29-1,-,CSVVRGQRQDEQFF,TGCAGCGTTGTCCGAGGACAGCGCCAAGATGAGCAGTTCTTC
few,TRBJ1-5,TRBV10-3,-,CAISLGDNQPQHF,TGTGCCATCAGTCTGGGTGACAATCAGCCCCAGCATTTT
few,TRBJ1-2,TRBV5-5,-,CASSRSASRTF,TGTGCCAGCAGCCGGTCGGCGAGTCGTACCTTC
-,TRBJ1-5,TRBV6-6,TRBD1,CASSRGQFSNQPQHF,TGTGCCAGCAGTCGGGGACAGTTTAGCAATCAGCCCCAGCATTTT
once,TRBJ2-2,TRBV27,-,CASSFGVGEPNTGELFF,TGTGCCAGCAGTTTTGGCGTCGGGGAACCGAACACCGGGGAGCTGTTTTTT
-,TRBJ2-7,TRBV6-6,TRBD2,CASSPQLAGNEQYF,TGTGCCAGCAGTCCCCAACTAGCGGGAAACGAGCAGTACTTC
-,TRBJ2-1,TRBV5-4,TRBD2,CASSFGGGEQFF,TGTGCCAGCAGCTTTGGGGGGGGTGAGCAGTTCTTC
few,TRBJ2-7,TRBV5-5,-,CASSLGSRPDEQYF,TGTGCCAGCAGCTTGGGCAGCCGGCCCGACGAGCAGTACTTC
-,TRBJ2-5,TRBV21-1,-,CASSGRWGLKTQYF,TGTGCCAGCAGCGGCCGTTGGGGGCTCAAGACCCAGTACTTC